This T cell receptor (beta chain) was captured by sequencing in a study of T cell clonotyping in hematopoietic cell transplantation. General study findings and limits: Graft donor and pretransplant recipient Inverse Simpson Index values predicted broader posttransplant TCR diversity.

With regard to this clone: Its specificity is not known.

Sequenced by immunoSEQ multiplex PCR; TCRdb stores in-frame clones only, minus some. The sample records fewer than 50,000 clones, about 95% being singletons. This CDR3 region has 13 residues. Losses at the gene ends were 3 bases for V and 5 bases for J; bases not matched to a gene: 3. Germline CDR1 is GTSNPN and CDR2 is SVGIG (reference sequence). This TCR was sampled from a woman aged 45-59 years in good health. Some clones in this sample may be carry-over from other donors' samples. The chain carries TRBV30 and TRBJ1-2; TRBD1 aligns across 10 bases. Sample: peripheral blood mononuclear cells. The CDR3, as DNA: TGTGCCTGGAGGACAGGGGGCTTTTATGGCTACACCTTC. Its translation: CAWRTGGFYGYTF.